These T cell receptor beta chains were read from a single sample in a study of blood T cell repertoires in COVID-19. TCRdb's table, derived via immunoSEQ multiplex PCR, lists solely in-frame clones and lacks some. Among around 190,000 clones listed, about four fifths were seen once. The sample taken for sequencing was peripheral blood. Source of these receptors: a woman aged 40-49 years with COVID-19, enrolled during active disease. The CDR3 runs from the conserved cysteine through the conserved F or W. A D gene is named only where the DNA matches it firmly. Some rows have no size entry. The others give once, few or many, or a class for an expanded clone.

TRBD1 TRBJ1-2 TRBV30 - TGTGCCTGGAGCACGAACAGGGGGAACTATGGCTACACCTTC CAWSTNRGNYGYTF
- TRBJ2-7 TRBV11-2 - TGTGCCAGCAGCTTCGGCCGACCAATTCTAGGAGAGCAGTACTTC CASSFGRPILGEQYF
TRBD2 TRBJ2-1 TRBV3-1/TRBV3-2 few TGTGCCAGCATGGAGCGGGGGGGCCACAATGAGCAGTTCTTC CASMERGGHNEQFF
TRBD1 TRBJ1-1 TRBV27 - TGTGCCAGCAGCTGGACAGGAGCCAACACTGAAGCTTTCTTT CASSWTGANTEAFF
TRBD2 TRBJ2-1 TRBV3-1/TRBV3-2 - TGTGCCAGCAGCCAGCAGAGCGGGAGTATCGGGCAGTTCTTC CASSQQSGSIGQFF
- TRBJ1-5 TRBV28 - TGTGCCAGCACCCCCGGGAAGGCCGGCAATAAGCCCCAGCATTTT CASTPGKAGNKPQHF
TRBD2 TRBJ2-2 TRBV6-5 - TGTGCCAGCAGACTAGCGGGGGCCCAGGGGGAGCTGTTTTTT CASRLAGAQGELFF
TRBD1 TRBJ1-5 TRBV7-9 - TGTGCCAGCAGCTCGCTCCAGGGGGCAAATCAGCCCCAGCATTTT CASSSLQGANQPQHF
TRBD1 TRBJ1-6 TRBV6-5 - TGTGCCAGCAGGACTGGACAGGGAAATTCACCCCTCCACTTT CASRTGQGNSPLHF
TRBD1 TRBJ1-4 TRBV10-3 few TGTGCCATCAGCGATCGACAGGGAAATGAAAAACTGTTTTTT CAISDRQGNEKLFF
TRBD2 TRBJ2-1 TRBV7-2 few TGTGCCAGCAGCTCGTCTGGACTAGCGGGTTACAATGAGCAGTTCTTC CASSSSGLAGYNEQFF
TRBD1 TRBJ2-7 TRBV2 - TGTGCCAGTCGTGGGACAGGGGGAGGCGAGCAGTACTTC CASRGTGGGEQYF
- TRBJ1-1 TRBV6-2/TRBV6-3 - TGTGCCAGCAGTTACCCAGGGACAATTGAAGCTTTCTTT CASSYPGTIEAFF
- TRBJ1-6 TRBV4-2 - TGTGCCAGCAGCCACATTCCGGGACAAGCGAATTCACCCCTCCACTTT CASSHIPGQANSPLHF
TRBD1 TRBJ2-1 TRBV6-5 - TGTGCCAGCAGTTACTCTGACAGGGGTGGCAATGAGCAGTTCTTC CASSYSDRGGNEQFF
- TRBJ2-5 TRBV6-5 - TGTGCCAGCAGCCGAGGGGGTGGAGAGACCCAGTACTTC CASSRGGGETQYF
- TRBJ1-1 TRBV6-5 - TGTGCCAGCATGGGGGGGAAGACCTCGAACACTGAAGCTTTCTTT CASMGGKTSNTEAFF
TRBD1 TRBJ2-1 TRBV9 - TGTGCCAGCAGCCCGGGACAGGGGGCCTACAATGAGCAGTTCTTC CASSPGQGAYNEQFF
- TRBJ1-5 TRBV7-8 - TGTGCCAGCAGCTTCAACACCGATCAGCCCCAGCATTTT CASSFNTDQPQHF
- TRBJ1-5 TRBV3-1/TRBV3-2 - TGTGCCAGCAGCCATTCCCCGGGAAGTTCCCAGCATTTT CASSHSPGSSQHF
TRBD1 TRBJ1-6 TRBV30 few TGTGCCTGGAGTTTGACAGGGACGGATTCACCCCTCCACTTT CAWSLTGTDSPLHF
- TRBJ2-1 TRBV7-2 - TGTGCCAGCGGATATAGGAGGTCTTTCAATGAGCAGTTCTTC CASGYRRSFNEQFF
TRBD1 TRBJ2-3 TRBV14 - TGTGCCAGCAGCCAAGGACAGGGATCTCTCGAGGATACGCAGTATTTT CASSQGQGSLEDTQYF
TRBD2 TRBJ2-1 TRBV4-3 - TGCGCCAGCAGCCAAGGGGGGAGGGGACAGTTCTTC CASSQGGRGQFF
- TRBJ1-1 TRBV24-1 once TGTGCCACAAGGAGGACGGCGAACACTGAAGCTTTCTTT CATRRTANTEAFF
- TRBJ2-6 TRBV4-3 - TGCGCCAGCAGCCCGAATTCACAGGGAACCAACGTCCTGACTTTC CASSPNSQGTNVLTF
TRBD1 TRBJ1-1 TRBV29-1 - TGCAGCGTATGCTCAGGGGGCACTGAAGCTTTCTTT CSVCSGGTEAFF
- TRBJ1-3 TRBV11-2 once TGTGCCAGCAGCTTAGTCGACGTGGACAATGGAGGAAACACCATATATTTT CASSLVDVDNGGNTIYF
- TRBJ1-5 TRBV5-1 - TGCGCCAGCAGCTCCGGAGTGGAGAGCAATCAGCCCCAGCATTTT CASSSGVESNQPQHF
TRBD2 TRBJ2-5 TRBV3-1/TRBV3-2 - TGTGCCAGCAGCCAATCCCGGGGCAGCGGGGGGACCCAGTACTTC CASSQSRGSGGTQYF
- TRBJ2-2 TRBV12-3/TRBV12-4 - TGTGCCAGCAGTTTCGGGACCGGGGAGCTGTTTTTT CASSFGTGELFF
TRBD2 TRBJ2-4 TRBV15 many TGTGCCACCAGCAGAGAGGTAATAGCGGGTGTCAACATTCAGTACTTC CATSREVIAGVNIQYF
TRBD1 TRBJ1-5 TRBV4-1 - TGCGCCAGCAGCCATATTACCTCACCGGGACAGATGAATCAGCCCCAGCATTTT CASSHITSPGQMNQPQHF
- TRBJ2-5 TRBV11-2 - TGTGCCAGCAGCCCTTCCCCCGGGCGGCGGGGAGGAGCCCAGTACTTC CASSPSPGRRGGAQYF
- TRBJ2-3 TRBV7-2 - TGTGCCAGCAGCCGAGCCCTAGATACGCAGTATTTT CASSRALDTQYF
TRBD1 TRBJ1-1 TRBV11-2 - TGTGCCAGCAGCGGCTACAGGGGGCATTACACTGAAGCTTTCTTT CASSGYRGHYTEAFF
TRBD2 TRBJ2-3 TRBV7-8 - TGTGCCAGCAGCTTTTACTCACTAGCGGGAGCTGACGGGGGCGGTACGCAGTATTTT CASSFYSLAGADGGGTQYF
TRBD1 TRBJ2-1 TRBV11-2 - TGTGCCAGCAGCTTAGTACTTTCGACAGGGTCCTACAATGAGCAGTTCTTC CASSLVLSTGSYNEQFF
TRBD1 TRBJ2-3 TRBV30 - TGTGCCTGGAGTGTGCCCGGGACAGGGGTATCATATACGCAGTATTTT CAWSVPGTGVSYTQYF